This TCR beta chain was recovered during a study of blood T cells in healthy people across ages. Sample-barcoded 5' priming and a J-beta primer mix drove a second PCR of about 6 to 11 cycles. Each CDR3 protein gets one entry after TCRdb re-called the 5' RACE reads with MiXCR. The repertoire includes 650,000 to 700,000 distinct CDR3 sequences, approximately 52% of them detected once, and about 13% sits in the top ten. The CDR3 is 15 amino acids. CDR1 and CDR2 (germline): MNHNS, SASEGT. V gene TRBV6-1 combines with J gene TRBJ2-4; TRBD2 matches at 12 bases. The assigned J gene may be wrong: the sequence end matches TRBJ2-5 better. The sample taken for sequencing was blood. This sequence was found in an elderly woman in good health. The CDR3 loop is CASSALAGGQETQYF. CDR3 coding DNA: TGTGCCAGCAGTGCACTAGCGGGGGGCCAAGAGACCCAGTACTTC.